A selection of T cell receptor beta chains follows, all from one sample in a study of T-cell memory formation after mild COVID-19. TCRdb reprocessed the 5' RACE reads with MiXCR, giving one entry per CDR3 protein. The table lists about 320,000 distinct CDR3 sequences, 13% to 15% of them singletons, with roughly 21% in the top ten. Sequencing was done on a sample of PBMCs or a T cell subset sorted from them (not recorded which). The receptors shown here come from a man aged 18 to 29 who had mild COVID-19 (a few samples of this study predate the infection). Cell type and time point are not known. The CDR3 runs from the conserved cysteine through the conserved F or W. A D gene is named only where the DNA matches it firmly. Part of the rows lack a size; the others show once, few, many or a class for expanded clones.

TGCGCCAGCAGCCAAACAGGGCATCCTATGTACGAGCAGTACTTC,CASSQTGHPMYEQYF,NA,TRBV4-1,few,TRBJ2-7
TGTGCCAGCAGTCCAGCCTCTCACTCTGGAAACACCATATATTTT,CASSPASHSGNTIYF,NA,TRBV7-2,NA,TRBJ1-3
TGTGCCAGCAGTCTGACAGGGGTTGGTAGAGACACTGAAGCTTTCTTT,CASSLTGVGRDTEAFF,TRBD1,TRBV28,few,TRBJ1-1
TGTGCCAGCAGCCCCAGACAGGGGACGGCTGGCTACACCTTC,CASSPRQGTAGYTF,TRBD1,TRBV7-9,few,TRBJ1-2
TGTGCCAGCAGTGTGGAACAGGAGAACACTGAAGCTTTCTTT,CASSVEQENTEAFF,NA,TRBV2,NA,TRBJ1-1
TGCGCCAGCAGCCAAGATAGGCGGCTTATGAACACTGAAGCTTTCTTT,CASSQDRRLMNTEAFF,NA,TRBV4-3,few,TRBJ1-1
TGTGCCAGCAGCTTAAATATGGCAGCCTACAACTATGGCTACACCTTC,CASSLNMAAYNYGYTF,NA,TRBV7-2,NA,TRBJ1-2
TGTGCCAGCAGCTTCTTTCCGGACACCATATATTTT,CASSFFPDTIYF,NA,TRBV7-9,few,TRBJ1-3
TGTGCCAGCAGTCCGGGCCCCGGGGCCCTCACTGAAGCTTTCTTT,CASSPGPGALTEAFF,NA,TRBV12-3/TRBV12-4,few,TRBJ1-1
TGTGCCATCAGTGAGTCGATAACATCAGCCCAAGAGACCCAGTACTTC,CAISESITSAQETQYF,NA,TRBV10-3,few,TRBJ2-5
TGCGCCAGCAGCTTTGGGGCCAACAGGGGAGAGACCCAGTACTTC,CASSFGANRGETQYF,TRBD1,TRBV5-1,few,TRBJ2-5
TGTGCCAGCAACAAGGGCTCCGCGAACACTGAAGCTTTCTTT,CASNKGSANTEAFF,NA,TRBV7-2,NA,TRBJ1-1
TGCGCCAGCAGCCAAGAACGACAGGATTTGTACGAGCAGTACTTC,CASSQERQDLYEQYF,NA,TRBV4-1,NA,TRBJ2-7
TGTGCCAGCAGTCTCGGCGGTCGCTATGGCTACACCTTC,CASSLGGRYGYTF,NA,TRBV12-3/TRBV12-4,few,TRBJ1-2
TGTGCCAGCAGGGCCCTGGACAGGGGGATGAACACTGAAGCTTTCTTT,CASRALDRGMNTEAFF,TRBD1,TRBV6-5,few,TRBJ1-1
TGTGCCACCAGCAGAGATGTAGGGGGGGCATTCCTTTCCTATGGCTACACCTTC,CATSRDVGGAFLSYGYTF,NA,TRBV15,few,TRBJ1-2
TGCGCCAGCAGCCCCAGACAGGTGAACACTGAAGCTTTCTTT,CASSPRQVNTEAFF,NA,TRBV18,many,TRBJ1-1
TGTGCCAGCAGCGTAGATCCCGGACAGACCGGCACAGATACGCAGTATTTT,CASSVDPGQTGTDTQYF,NA,TRBV9,NA,TRBJ2-3
TGCGCCAGCAGCCAAGAACCGGGGTCCTCCACCGGGGAGCTGTTTTTT,CASSQEPGSSTGELFF,NA,TRBV4-3,few,TRBJ2-2